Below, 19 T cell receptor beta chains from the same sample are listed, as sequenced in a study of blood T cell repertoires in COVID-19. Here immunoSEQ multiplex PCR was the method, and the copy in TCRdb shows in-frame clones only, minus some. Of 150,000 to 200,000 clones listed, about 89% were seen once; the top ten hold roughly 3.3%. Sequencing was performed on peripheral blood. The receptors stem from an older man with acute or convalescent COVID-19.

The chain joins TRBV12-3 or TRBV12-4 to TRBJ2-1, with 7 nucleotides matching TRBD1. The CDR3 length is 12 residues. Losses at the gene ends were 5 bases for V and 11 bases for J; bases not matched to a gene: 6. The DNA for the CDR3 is TGTGCCAGCAGTCTTAGGGGGCAGCAGCAGTTCTTC. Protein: CASSLRGQQQFF.

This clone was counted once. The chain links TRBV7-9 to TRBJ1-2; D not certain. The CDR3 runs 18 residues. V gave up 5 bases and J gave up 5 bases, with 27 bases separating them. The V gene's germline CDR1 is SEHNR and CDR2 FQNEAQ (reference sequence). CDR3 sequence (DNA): TGTGCCAGCAGCCCCTACCCCCCCCGGGGTAACATGGGATATGGCTACACCTTC. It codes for CASSPYPPRGNMGYGYTF.

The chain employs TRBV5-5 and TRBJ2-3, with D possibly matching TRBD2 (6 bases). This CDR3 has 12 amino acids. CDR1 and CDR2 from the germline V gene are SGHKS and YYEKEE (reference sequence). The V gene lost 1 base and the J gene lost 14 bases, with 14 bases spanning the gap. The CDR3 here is CASSLSGEKWYF. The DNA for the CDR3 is TGTGCCAGCAGCTTGTCGGGGGAGAAGTGGTATTTT.

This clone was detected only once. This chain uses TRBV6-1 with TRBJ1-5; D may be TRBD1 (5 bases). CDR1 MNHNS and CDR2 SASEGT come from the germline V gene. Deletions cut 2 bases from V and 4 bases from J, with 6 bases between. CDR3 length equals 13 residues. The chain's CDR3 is CASSESGNQPQHF. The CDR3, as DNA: TGTGCCAGCAGTGAATCAGGGAATCAGCCCCAGCATTTT.

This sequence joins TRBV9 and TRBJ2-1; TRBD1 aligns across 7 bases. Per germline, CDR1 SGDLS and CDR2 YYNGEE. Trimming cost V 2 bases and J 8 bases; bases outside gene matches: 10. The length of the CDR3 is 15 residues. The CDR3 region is CASSVSGIGGDEQFF. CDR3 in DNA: TGTGCCAGCAGCGTCTCCGGGATAGGGGGCGATGAGCAGTTCTTC. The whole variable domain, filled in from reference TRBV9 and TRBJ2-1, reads DSGVTQTPKHLITATGQRVTLRCSPRSGDLSVYWYQQSLDQGLQFLIQYYNGEERAKGNILERFSAQQFPDLHSELNLSSLELGDSALYFCASSVSGIGGDEQFFGPGTRLTVL.

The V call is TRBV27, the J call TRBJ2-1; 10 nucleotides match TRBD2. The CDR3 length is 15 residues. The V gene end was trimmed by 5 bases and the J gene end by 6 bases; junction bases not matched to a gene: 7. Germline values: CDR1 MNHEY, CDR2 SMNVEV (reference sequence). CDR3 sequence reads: CASSLPGLAFNEQFF. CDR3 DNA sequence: TGTGCCAGCAGTCTCCCGGGACTAGCGTTCAATGAGCAGTTCTTC.

DNA for the CDR3: TGTGCCGTTTCCTCCTCGGACTACTATGGCTACACCTTC. It translates to CAVSSSDYYGYTF. The chain recombines TRBV30 with TRBJ1-2, with no clear D. The CDR3 runs to 13 residues. CDR1 GTSNPN and CDR2 SVGIG come from the germline V gene (reference sequence). Trimming cost V 8 bases and J 3 bases, with 16 bases left between them.

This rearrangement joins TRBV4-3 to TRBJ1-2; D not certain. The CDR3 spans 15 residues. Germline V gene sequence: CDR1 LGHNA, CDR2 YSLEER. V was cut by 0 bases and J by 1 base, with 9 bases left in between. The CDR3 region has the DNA TGCGCCAGCAGCCAAGATCTGCGAAGTAACTATGGCTACACCTTC. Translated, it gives CASSQDLRSNYGYTF.

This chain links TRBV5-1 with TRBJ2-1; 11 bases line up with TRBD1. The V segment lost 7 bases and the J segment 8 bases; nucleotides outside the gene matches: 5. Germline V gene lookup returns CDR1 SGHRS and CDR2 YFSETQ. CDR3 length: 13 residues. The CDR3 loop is CASAKGQGDEQFF. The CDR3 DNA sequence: TGCGCCAGCGCCAAGGGACAGGGGGATGAGCAGTTCTTC.

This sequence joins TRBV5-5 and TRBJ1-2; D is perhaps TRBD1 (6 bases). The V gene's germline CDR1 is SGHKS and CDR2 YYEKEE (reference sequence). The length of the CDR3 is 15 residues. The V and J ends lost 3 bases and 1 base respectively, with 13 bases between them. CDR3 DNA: TGTGCCAGCAGCTCGAATCCGGACAGTAACTATGGCTACACCTTC. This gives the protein CASSSNPDSNYGYTF. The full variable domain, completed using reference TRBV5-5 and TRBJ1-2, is DAGVTQSPTHLIKTRGQQVTLRCSPISGHKSVSWYQQVLGQGPQFIFQYYEKEERGRGNFPDRFSARQFPNYSSELNVNALLLGDSALYLCASSSNPDSNYGYTFGSGTRLTVV.

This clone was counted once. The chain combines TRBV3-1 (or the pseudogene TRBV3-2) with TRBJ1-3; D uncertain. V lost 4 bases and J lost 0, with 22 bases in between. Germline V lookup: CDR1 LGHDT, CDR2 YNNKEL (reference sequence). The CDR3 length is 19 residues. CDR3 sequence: CASSPLLRHGLSSGNTIYF. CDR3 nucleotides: TGTGCCAGCAGCCCTCTCTTAAGACACGGACTGAGCTCTGGAAACACCATATATTTT.

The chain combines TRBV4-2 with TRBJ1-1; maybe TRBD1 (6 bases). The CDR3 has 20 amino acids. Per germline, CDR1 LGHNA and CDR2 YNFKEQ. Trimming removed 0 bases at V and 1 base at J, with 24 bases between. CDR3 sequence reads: CASSQDLFVFGGRRNTEAFF. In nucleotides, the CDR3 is TGTGCCAGCAGCCAAGATCTATTTGTTTTCGGGGGGCGAAGGAACACTGAAGCTTTCTTT.

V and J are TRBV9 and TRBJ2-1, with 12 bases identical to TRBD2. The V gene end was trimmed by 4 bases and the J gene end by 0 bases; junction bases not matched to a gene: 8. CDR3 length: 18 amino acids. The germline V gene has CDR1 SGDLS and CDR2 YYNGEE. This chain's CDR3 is CASSPGLAGPSSYNEQFF. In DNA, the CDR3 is TGTGCCAGCAGCCCGGGACTAGCGGGCCCTAGCTCCTACAATGAGCAGTTCTTC.

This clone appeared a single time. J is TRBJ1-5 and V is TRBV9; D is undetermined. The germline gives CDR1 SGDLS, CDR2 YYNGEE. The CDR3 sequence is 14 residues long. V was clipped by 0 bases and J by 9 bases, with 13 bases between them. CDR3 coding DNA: TGTGCCAGCAGCGTAGCTCCGGGGAGCCGGCCCCAGCATTTT. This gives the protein CASSVAPGSRPQHF.

This CDR3 reads CATATGGEYTGELFF. CDR3 nucleotide sequence: TGTGCCACCGCCACAGGGGGCGAATACACCGGGGAGCTGTTTTTT. The V and J genes are TRBV24-1 and TRBJ2-2; 9 positions agree with TRBD1. Germline-derived CDR1 and CDR2 are KGHDR and SFDVKD. This CDR3 is built from 15 residues. Germline trimming cut 9 bases from V and 3 bases from J; bases unmatched to any gene: 7.

The CDR3 is CASRGLVEETQYF. CDR3 sequence (DNA): TGTGCCTCTAGAGGACTTGTCGAAGAGACCCAGTACTTC. This chain joins TRBV27 and TRBJ2-5; maybe TRBD2 (5 bases). The CDR3 length is 13 residues. The V gene's germline CDR1 is MNHEY and CDR2 SMNVEV (reference sequence). V was shortened by 11 bases and J by 3 bases, with 16 bases between the two germline ends.

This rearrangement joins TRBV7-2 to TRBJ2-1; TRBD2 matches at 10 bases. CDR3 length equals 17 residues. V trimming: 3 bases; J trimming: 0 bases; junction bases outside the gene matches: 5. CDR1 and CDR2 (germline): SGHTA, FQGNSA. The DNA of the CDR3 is TGTGCCAGCAGCTTTAGCGGGGGGCTAAGCTCCTACAATGAGCAGTTCTTC. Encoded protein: CASSFSGGLSSYNEQFF.

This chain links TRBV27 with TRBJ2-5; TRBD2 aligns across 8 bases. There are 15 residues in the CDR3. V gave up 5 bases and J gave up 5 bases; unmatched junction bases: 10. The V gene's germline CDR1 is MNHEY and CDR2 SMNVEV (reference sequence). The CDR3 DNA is TGTGCCAGCAGTCCCAAAGAGCGGGGGTGGGAGACCCAGTACTTC. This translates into CASSPKERGWETQYF.

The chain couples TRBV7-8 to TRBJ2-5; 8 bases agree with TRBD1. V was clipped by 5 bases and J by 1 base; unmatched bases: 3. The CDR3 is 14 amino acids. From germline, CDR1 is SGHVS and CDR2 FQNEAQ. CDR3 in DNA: TGTGCCAGCAGCCTTGGGACAGGCCAAGAGACCCAGTACTTC. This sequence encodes CASSLGTGQETQYF.